What follows is one TCR beta chain and its context. The data stem from a study of blood T cell repertoires in COVID-19. Repertoires were generated with immunoSEQ multiplex PCR, while TCRdb's copy carries only in-frame clones and drops some. The profile shows about 150,000 clones, about four fifths of them singletons. The clonotype was recovered from a man in his 60s with acute or convalescent COVID-19. Source material: peripheral blood.

The CDR3 loop is CASSQDPDRAGTQYF. In DNA form, the CDR3 reads TGTGCCAGCAGCCAAGATCCGGACAGGGCGGGTACGCAGTATTTT. The chain links TRBV4-2 to TRBJ2-3; TRBD1 aligns across 8 bases. The germline V gene has CDR1 LGHNA and CDR2 YNFKEQ. V lost 0 bases to trimming and J lost 8 bases; unmatched junction nucleotides: 7. CDR3 length equals 15 residues.